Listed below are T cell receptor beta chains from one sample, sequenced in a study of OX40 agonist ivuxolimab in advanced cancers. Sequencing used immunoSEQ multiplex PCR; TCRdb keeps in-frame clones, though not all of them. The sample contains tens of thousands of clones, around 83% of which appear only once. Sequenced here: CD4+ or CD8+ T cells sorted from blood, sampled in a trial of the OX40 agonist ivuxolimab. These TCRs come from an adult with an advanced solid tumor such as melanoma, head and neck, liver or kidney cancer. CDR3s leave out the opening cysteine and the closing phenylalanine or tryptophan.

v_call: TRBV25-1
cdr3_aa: ASSEYKGNQPQH

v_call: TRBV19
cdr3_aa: ASSISGGGDQPQH

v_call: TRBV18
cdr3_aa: ASSLSSEAF

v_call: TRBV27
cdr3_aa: ASSFSLNEKLF

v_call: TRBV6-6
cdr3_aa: ASSRTSGSNIQY

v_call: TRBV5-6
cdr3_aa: ASSLTGIANEKLF

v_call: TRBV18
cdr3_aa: ASSSDREQETQY

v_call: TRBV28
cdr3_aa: ASSWSYGYT

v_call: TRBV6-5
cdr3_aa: ASSGLNRRNSPLH

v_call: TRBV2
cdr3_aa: ASSGAGTSGGYNEQF

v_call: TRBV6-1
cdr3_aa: ASSEPSRTEALYGYT

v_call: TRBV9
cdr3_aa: ASSVGAGLGETQY

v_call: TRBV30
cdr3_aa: AWSLDYNEQF

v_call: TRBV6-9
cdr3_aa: ASSYSGVSTHGELF

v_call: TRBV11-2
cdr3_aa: ASSLNQQGAGEKLF

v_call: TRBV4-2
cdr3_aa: ASSQRRVGGYT

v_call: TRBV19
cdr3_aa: ASTSGRGTTNEKLF

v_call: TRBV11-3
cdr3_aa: ASSKANTGELF

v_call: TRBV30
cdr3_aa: AWRNGTGAGEKLF

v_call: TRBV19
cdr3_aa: ASTGGSSYNSPLH

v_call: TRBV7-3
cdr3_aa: ASSLLGTNTGELF

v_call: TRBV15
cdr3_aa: ATSSERSSYEQY

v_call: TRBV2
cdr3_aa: ASFSYNSPLH

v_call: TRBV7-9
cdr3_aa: ASFPVGDTQY

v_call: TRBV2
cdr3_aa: ASSDVGQGDEKLF

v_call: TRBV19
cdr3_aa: ASSIRLRATDGYT

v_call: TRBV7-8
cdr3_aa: ASSPRGQGARNEQF

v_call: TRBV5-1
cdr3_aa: ASSQGQGNEKLF

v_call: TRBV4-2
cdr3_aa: ASSPLLDIGETQY

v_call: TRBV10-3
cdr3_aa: AIRTGTGEDTQY

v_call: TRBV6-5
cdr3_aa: ASSYGEGRELF

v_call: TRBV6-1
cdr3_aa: ASSQDSQPQH

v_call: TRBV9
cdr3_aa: ASSVGGAKNIQY

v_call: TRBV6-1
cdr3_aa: ALSEHYSYEQY

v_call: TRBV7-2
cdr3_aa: ASSRQGRGLNEQF

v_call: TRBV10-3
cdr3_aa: AISEPTGEQF

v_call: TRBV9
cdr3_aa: ASSAGNQGGTEAF

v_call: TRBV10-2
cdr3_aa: ASSEWTSANGAQY

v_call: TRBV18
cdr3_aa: ASSPADRGRITGELF

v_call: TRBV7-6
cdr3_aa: ASSLPQGASSYNEQF

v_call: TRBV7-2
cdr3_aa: ASSSPRGLRPYEQY

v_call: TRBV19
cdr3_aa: ASSGAGDEAF